This is a list of T cell receptor beta chains from one sample in a study of naive and memory T cell subsets. TCRdb processed the UMI-ligation and nested PCR reads anew with MiXCR; each CDR3 protein has one entry. The table lists tens of thousands of distinct CDR3 sequences, about 11% of them singletons, with about 0.14% in the top ten. The sample consisted of naive CD4+ T cells from blood. The receptors were sampled from a human donor in good health. CDR3s include the opening cysteine and the closing phenylalanine or tryptophan. A D gene is named only where the DNA matches it firmly. A row's size may be missing; if present it is once, few, many or a size class.

V gene: TRBV28
clone size: NA
D gene: NA
J gene: TRBJ2-7
CDR3 protein: CASRDTRQTSYEQYF
CDR3 DNA: TGTGCCAGCAGAGACACGCGTCAAACCTCCTACGAGCAGTACTTC

V gene: TRBV6-2/TRBV6-3
clone size: few
D gene: TRBD2
J gene: TRBJ2-3
CDR3 protein: CASSYGVAGAIDTQYF
CDR3 DNA: TGTGCCAGCAGTTACGGGGTAGCGGGAGCCATAGATACGCAGTATTTT

V gene: TRBV27
clone size: few
D gene: NA
J gene: TRBJ2-3
CDR3 protein: CASSPRDSSTDTQYF
CDR3 DNA: TGTGCCAGCAGCCCGCGGGACTCCAGCACAGATACGCAGTATTTT

V gene: TRBV2
clone size: many
D gene: NA
J gene: TRBJ2-1
CDR3 protein: CASSEDRVHEQFF
CDR3 DNA: TGTGCCAGCAGTGAGGACCGGGTCCATGAGCAGTTCTTC

V gene: TRBV6-6
clone size: few
D gene: TRBD1
J gene: TRBJ1-2
CDR3 protein: CASSFRDRDNYGYTF
CDR3 DNA: TGTGCCAGCAGTTTCCGGGACAGGGATAACTATGGCTACACCTTC

V gene: TRBV20-1
clone size: few
D gene: TRBD1
J gene: TRBJ2-1
CDR3 protein: CSARNDRGQNEQFF
CDR3 DNA: TGCAGTGCTAGGAACGACAGGGGGCAGAATGAGCAGTTCTTC

V gene: TRBV12-3/TRBV12-4
clone size: NA
D gene: TRBD2
J gene: TRBJ2-7
CDR3 protein: CASNLAGGPTYEQYF
CDR3 DNA: TGTGCCAGCAATTTAGCGGGGGGCCCGACCTACGAGCAGTACTTC

V gene: TRBV24-1
clone size: NA
D gene: NA
J gene: TRBJ2-1
CDR3 protein: CATSTGGEVSYNEQFF
CDR3 DNA: TGTGCCACCAGTACAGGGGGGGAAGTCTCCTACAATGAGCAGTTCTTC

V gene: TRBV20-1
clone size: NA
D gene: NA
J gene: TRBJ2-1
CDR3 protein: CSADPITSEQFF
CDR3 DNA: TGCAGTGCTGACCCGATCACGTCCGAGCAGTTCTTC

V gene: TRBV7-2
clone size: NA
D gene: TRBD1
J gene: TRBJ2-7
CDR3 protein: CASSLAGQVITIEQYF
CDR3 DNA: TGTGCCAGCAGCTTAGCGGGACAGGTTATCACGATCGAGCAGTACTTC

V gene: TRBV7-2
clone size: many
D gene: TRBD2
J gene: TRBJ2-5
CDR3 protein: CASSFRGEETQYF
CDR3 DNA: TGTGCCAGCAGCTTCCGGGGGGAAGAGACCCAGTACTTC

V gene: TRBV5-1
clone size: NA
D gene: TRBD2
J gene: TRBJ2-1
CDR3 protein: CASSLAGGAYNEQFF
CDR3 DNA: TGCGCCAGCAGCTTAGCCGGGGGGGCGTACAATGAGCAGTTCTTC

V gene: TRBV7-8
clone size: NA
D gene: NA
J gene: TRBJ2-7
CDR3 protein: CASSVDRGGAYEQYF
CDR3 DNA: TGTGCCAGCAGCGTTGACAGGGGAGGGGCGTACGAGCAGTACTTC

V gene: TRBV7-2
clone size: many
D gene: NA
J gene: TRBJ2-3
CDR3 protein: CASSLADKSTDTQYF
CDR3 DNA: TGTGCCAGCAGCCTAGCCGACAAAAGCACAGATACGCAGTATTTT

V gene: TRBV20-1
clone size: NA
D gene: NA
J gene: TRBJ2-1
CDR3 protein: CSAGYQGGPLSSYNEQFF
CDR3 DNA: TGCAGTGCTGGTTACCAGGGGGGTCCCTTAAGCTCCTACAATGAGCAGTTCTTC

V gene: TRBV12-3/TRBV12-4
clone size: NA
D gene: NA
J gene: TRBJ1-6
CDR3 protein: CASRTEEGPNNSPLHF
CDR3 DNA: TGTGCCAGCAGGACTGAGGAGGGTCCAAATAATTCACCCCTCCACTTT

V gene: TRBV20-1
clone size: many
D gene: NA
J gene: TRBJ1-4
CDR3 protein: CSASVEKLFF
CDR3 DNA: TGCAGTGCTAGTGTTGAAAAACTGTTTTTT

V gene: TRBV7-9
clone size: NA
D gene: NA
J gene: TRBJ1-1
CDR3 protein: CASRDEGPGAFF
CDR3 DNA: TGTGCCAGCAGAGACGAAGGGCCTGGGGCTTTCTTT

V gene: TRBV14
clone size: few
D gene: NA
J gene: TRBJ2-7
CDR3 protein: CASSPIWTVSSYEQYF
CDR3 DNA: TGTGCCAGCAGCCCGATATGGACCGTTAGCTCCTACGAGCAGTACTTC

V gene: TRBV15
clone size: few
D gene: TRBD2
J gene: TRBJ2-1
CDR3 protein: CATSGGLAGPNEQFF
CDR3 DNA: TGTGCCACCAGCGGCGGACTAGCGGGGCCAAATGAGCAGTTCTTC

V gene: TRBV29-1
clone size: NA
D gene: NA
J gene: TRBJ2-3
CDR3 protein: CSVSTITDTQYF
CDR3 DNA: TGCAGCGTTTCAACAATCACAGATACGCAGTATTTT

V gene: TRBV7-2
clone size: many
D gene: TRBD2
J gene: TRBJ2-1
CDR3 protein: CASSQSGKWLIKSYNEQFF
CDR3 DNA: TGTGCCAGCAGTCAAAGCGGGAAGTGGCTTATAAAGTCCTACAATGAGCAGTTCTTC

V gene: TRBV7-9
clone size: many
D gene: NA
J gene: TRBJ2-7
CDR3 protein: CASSPDYTSYEQYF
CDR3 DNA: TGTGCCAGCAGCCCAGACTATACGTCCTACGAGCAGTACTTC

V gene: TRBV18
clone size: few
D gene: NA
J gene: TRBJ1-1
CDR3 protein: CASSPLEGMNTEAFF
CDR3 DNA: TGTGCCAGCTCACCACTGGAGGGTATGAACACTGAAGCTTTCTTT

V gene: TRBV29-1
clone size: few
D gene: NA
J gene: TRBJ1-1
CDR3 protein: CSVGGVRGANTEAFF
CDR3 DNA: TGCAGCGTCGGTGGGGTGCGGGGGGCGAACACTGAAGCTTTCTTT

V gene: TRBV4-1
clone size: many
D gene: NA
J gene: TRBJ2-3
CDR3 protein: CASSGPGKKSDTQYF
CDR3 DNA: TGCGCCAGCAGCGGGCCCGGCAAAAAGTCAGATACGCAGTATTTT

V gene: TRBV7-2
clone size: many
D gene: NA
J gene: TRBJ2-7
CDR3 protein: CASSFGGTEAYEQYF
CDR3 DNA: TGTGCCAGCAGCTTTGGGGGGACAGAAGCCTACGAGCAGTACTTC

V gene: TRBV29-1
clone size: few
D gene: NA
J gene: TRBJ2-1
CDR3 protein: CSGAQGTGTYNEQFF
CDR3 DNA: TGCAGCGGTGCCCAGGGGACGGGCACCTACAATGAGCAGTTCTTC

V gene: TRBV20-1
clone size: few
D gene: NA
J gene: TRBJ2-1
CDR3 protein: CSAGGNEQFF
CDR3 DNA: TGCAGTGCTGGGGGAAATGAGCAGTTCTTC

V gene: TRBV29-1
clone size: few
D gene: TRBD2
J gene: TRBJ2-5
CDR3 protein: CSVVLGGGSSGRETQYF
CDR3 DNA: TGCAGCGTTGTGCTTGGCGGTGGGTCTAGCGGGAGAGAGACCCAGTACTTC

V gene: TRBV7-2
clone size: NA
D gene: TRBD2
J gene: TRBJ2-3
CDR3 protein: CASSFEASGGATDTQYF
CDR3 DNA: TGTGCCAGCAGCTTTGAGGCTAGCGGGGGGGCAACAGATACGCAGTATTTT

V gene: TRBV18
clone size: many
D gene: NA
J gene: TRBJ2-1
CDR3 protein: CASTEALLNSLVF
CDR3 DNA: TGTGCCAGCACCGAGGCACTCCTTAACTCTCTGGTCTTC

V gene: TRBV7-8
clone size: few
D gene: TRBD1
J gene: TRBJ1-2
CDR3 protein: CASSPRTGEGYTF
CDR3 DNA: TGTGCCAGCAGCCCACGGACAGGGGAAGGCTACACCTTC

V gene: TRBV5-1
clone size: NA
D gene: NA
J gene: TRBJ2-1
CDR3 protein: CASSLVVGNEQFF
CDR3 DNA: TGCGCCAGCAGCTTGGTGGTGGGCAATGAGCAGTTCTTC

V gene: TRBV7-9
clone size: NA
D gene: NA
J gene: TRBJ2-2
CDR3 protein: CASSLVGGENTGELFF
CDR3 DNA: TGTGCCAGCAGCTTAGTCGGCGGGGAGAACACCGGGGAGCTGTTTTTT

V gene: TRBV6-4
clone size: NA
D gene: TRBD2
J gene: TRBJ2-7
CDR3 protein: CANHLAGHFEQYF
CDR3 DNA: TGTGCCAACCACCTAGCGGGGCACTTCGAGCAGTACTTC

V gene: TRBV14
clone size: NA
D gene: TRBD2
J gene: TRBJ2-1
CDR3 protein: CASSRRDYEYNEQFF
CDR3 DNA: TGTGCCAGCAGCCGCCGGGACTACGAATACAATGAGCAGTTCTTC

V gene: TRBV5-1
clone size: NA
D gene: NA
J gene: TRBJ1-1
CDR3 protein: CASSLRPGGLNTEAFF
CDR3 DNA: TGCGCCAGCAGCTTAAGACCCGGGGGTTTGAACACTGAAGCTTTCTTT

V gene: TRBV5-1
clone size: few
D gene: NA
J gene: TRBJ1-4
CDR3 protein: CASSLGRTTNEKLFF
CDR3 DNA: TGCGCCAGCAGCTTGGGACGTACAACTAATGAAAAACTGTTTTTT

V gene: TRBV28
clone size: many
D gene: NA
J gene: TRBJ2-5
CDR3 protein: CASSAQDFQETQYF
CDR3 DNA: TGTGCCAGCAGTGCCCAGGACTTCCAAGAGACCCAGTACTTC

V gene: TRBV2
clone size: few
D gene: TRBD2
J gene: TRBJ2-2
CDR3 protein: CASSEARLAAKRSGELFF
CDR3 DNA: TGTGCCAGCAGTGAAGCCCGACTAGCGGCAAAAAGGTCCGGGGAGCTGTTTTTT

V gene: TRBV20-1
clone size: few
D gene: TRBD1
J gene: TRBJ1-2
CDR3 protein: CSAREAQGANGYTF
CDR3 DNA: TGCAGTGCTAGAGAGGCACAGGGGGCTAATGGCTACACCTTC

V gene: TRBV13
clone size: NA
D gene: TRBD1
J gene: TRBJ1-4
CDR3 protein: CASSPRDRTTNEKLFF
CDR3 DNA: TGTGCCAGCAGCCCCCGGGACAGAACAACTAATGAAAAACTGTTTTTT

V gene: TRBV24-1
clone size: NA
D gene: NA
J gene: TRBJ2-2
CDR3 protein: CATQGGANTGELFF
CDR3 DNA: TGTGCCACCCAGGGGGGCGCGAACACCGGGGAGCTGTTTTTT

V gene: TRBV7-9
clone size: few
D gene: NA
J gene: TRBJ1-5
CDR3 protein: CASSLASGQEPQHF
CDR3 DNA: TGTGCCAGCAGCTTAGCATCGGGACAAGAGCCCCAGCATTTT

V gene: TRBV6-5
clone size: NA
D gene: NA
J gene: TRBJ1-6
CDR3 protein: CASRQARSPLHF
CDR3 DNA: TGTGCCTCCCGACAGGCGAGGTCACCCCTCCACTTT

V gene: TRBV7-2
clone size: NA
D gene: TRBD1
J gene: TRBJ2-5
CDR3 protein: CASSTRTGRETQYF
CDR3 DNA: TGTGCCAGCAGCACCCGGACAGGGCGAGAGACCCAGTACTTC

V gene: TRBV7-2
clone size: many
D gene: NA
J gene: TRBJ1-5
CDR3 protein: CASSLVGRGQPQHF
CDR3 DNA: TGTGCCAGCAGCTTAGTGGGAAGGGGTCAGCCCCAGCATTTT

V gene: TRBV7-9
clone size: few
D gene: NA
J gene: TRBJ1-1
CDR3 protein: CASSVLTAGTEAFF
CDR3 DNA: TGTGCCAGCAGCGTTTTAACAGCGGGTACTGAAGCTTTCTTT

V gene: TRBV14
clone size: many
D gene: TRBD2
J gene: TRBJ2-1
CDR3 protein: CASSLHKTSGYNEQFF
CDR3 DNA: TGTGCCAGCAGCCTCCACAAGACTAGCGGATACAATGAGCAGTTCTTC